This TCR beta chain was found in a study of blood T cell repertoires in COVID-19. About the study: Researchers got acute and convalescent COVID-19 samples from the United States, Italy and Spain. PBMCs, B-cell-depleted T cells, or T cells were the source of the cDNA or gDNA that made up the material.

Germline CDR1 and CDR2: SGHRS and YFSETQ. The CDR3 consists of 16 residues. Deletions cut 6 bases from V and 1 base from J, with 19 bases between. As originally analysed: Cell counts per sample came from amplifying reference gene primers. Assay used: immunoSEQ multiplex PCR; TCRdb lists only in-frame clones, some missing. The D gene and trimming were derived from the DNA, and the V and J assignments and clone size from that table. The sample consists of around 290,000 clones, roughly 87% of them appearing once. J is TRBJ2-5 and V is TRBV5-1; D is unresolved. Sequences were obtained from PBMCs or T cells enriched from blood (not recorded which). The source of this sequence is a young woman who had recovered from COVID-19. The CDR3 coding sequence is TGCGCCAGCACCCCCCAGACCGACACACTCCAAGAGACCCAGTACTTC. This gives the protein CASTPQTDTLQETQYF.